The 29 T cell receptor beta chains below were found in one sample sequenced in a study of tumor-infiltrating lymphocytes in primary liver carcinoma. Co-extracting RNA and DNA was done with roughly 17-31 mg of unsorted bulk tissue as input. Researchers generated TCR beta cDNA from about 0.5 ug of total RNA, relying on a constant-region primer. Employing slightly modified ARM-PCR, three nested multiplex PCR rounds were run, and these gave rise to the TCR beta libraries. It was with TRBV1-TRBV30 forward primers and a C-beta reverse primer that the first two PCR rounds were run, at around 9 cycles each. A single record per CDR3 protein comes from TCRdb applying MiXCR to the multiplex PCR reads. The profile covers more than 95,000 distinct CDR3 sequences, with 60% to 75% appearing a single time and more than 7% taken by the ten largest. The specimen sequenced was liver tumor tissue from sampling region 3. The subset denotes: tumor region T3, left-lateral pole. Every receptor here comes from an older woman with primary liver carcinoma and hepatitis B virus infection.

There are a few counts of this clonotype. A junction end diverges from the germline sequence, so it may reflect a read error. The chain links TRBV7-7 to TRBJ2-3; D is unclear. The CDR3 extends over 14 amino acids. Germline CDR1 reads SSHAT; CDR2 reads FNYEAQ (reference sequence). The CDR3 nucleotides read TGTGCTAGCAGCCCCTTGGATCTACCAGATACGCGGTATTTT. Amino acid sequence: CASSPLDLPDTRYF.

This clonotype has at least ten counts. This CDR3 is CASTYIYNEQFF. The CDR3 DNA sequence: TGTGCCAGCACATACATTTACAATGAGCAGTTCTTC. The V and J genes are TRBV6-1 and TRBJ2-1; D gene unclear. Germline V lookup: CDR1 MNHNS, CDR2 SASEGT. Between the trimmed V and J ends, which lost 7 bases and 4 bases, there was a span of 8 bases. The CDR3 sequence is 12 residues long.

As for this clonotype: The junction departs from the called germline gene at one end, perhaps through a read error. V usage is TRBV11-2 and J usage is TRBJ1-2; D gene uncertain. CDR1 and CDR2 from the germline V gene are SGHAT and FQNNGV. The CDR3 extends over 13 amino acids. CDR3 in DNA: TGTGCCAGCAGCTTAGACAACAACTATGGCTACACGTTC. Protein sequence: CASSLDNNYGYTF. Supplemented by reference TRBV11-2 and TRBJ1-2, the full variable domain reads EAGVAQSPRYKIIEKRQSVAFWCNPISGHATLYWYQQILGQGPKLLIQFQNNGVVDDSQLPKDRFSAERLKGVDSTLKIQPAKLEDSAVYLCASSLDNNYGYTFGSGTRLTVV.

With respect to this clonotype: This likely comes from a read error, as the CDR3 has no conserved phenylalanine or tryptophan at its end. No DNA is shown, since the ends of the CDR3 on it are uncertain; the CDR3 is the one TCRdb lists. This chain connects TRBV11-2 to TRBJ2-7; TRBD1 is taken as the D call from the table, unchecked against the DNA. Ends included, the CDR3 has 12 residues. CDR1 is SGHAT, CDR2 FQNNGV, per germline. CDR3 region: CARSLGGGAPDL.

Regarding this clonotype: Relative to the germline gene, one junction end is altered; a read error may explain this. The chain has TRBV11-3 and TRBJ2-3; D is perhaps TRBD1 (5 bases). The CDR3 has 14 amino acids. CDR1 is SGHNT and CDR2 is YENEEA in the germline V gene. DNA of the CDR3: TGTGCCAGCAGCCATCGGACACACACAGATACCCAGTATTTT. Protein product: CASSHRTHTDTQYF.

Regarding this clonotype: One junction end does not reproduce the germline sequence, and a read error may be involved. V gene TRBV29-1 combines with J gene TRBJ2-7, with D perhaps given as TRBD1 or TRBD2 (5 bases each). The CDR3 totals 14 residues. The germline CDR1 and CDR2 sequences are SQVTM and ANQGSEA. CDR3 residues: CSVDGWDGSYKQYF. In DNA, the CDR3 is TGCAGCGTTGATGGCTGGGACGGCTCCTACAAGCAATACTTC.

Many counts were recorded for this clonotype. Relative to the germline gene, one junction end is altered; a read error may explain this. V usage is TRBV12-3 or TRBV12-4 and J usage is TRBJ2-7, with no clear D. There are 13 residues in the CDR3. The CDR3: CASGLAGPYEQYF. DNA of the CDR3: TGTGCCAGCGGTTTGGCAGGCCCCTACGAGCAGTACTTC.

This clonotype was seen ten or more times. The chain couples TRBV10-3 to TRBJ2-1, with TRBD2 matching over 7 bases. The ends lost 3 bases at V and 2 bases at J; junction bases unmatched: 4. The CDR3 spans 15 residues. The germline V gene has CDR1 ENHRY and CDR2 SYGVKD. The CDR3 coding sequence is TGTGCCATCAGTGAAACGGGAGGAACCTACAATGAGCAGTTCTTC. The encoded protein is CAISETGGTYNEQFF.

A remark on this clonotype: A read error is possible here, since a much larger clone lies one base away. This CDR3 reads CASSLRRIGANEQFF. The CDR3 DNA is TGTGCCAGCAGCTTGAGGCGGATCGGGGCCAATGAGCAGTTCTTC. The chain joins TRBV5-6 to TRBJ2-1; D could derive from TRBD1 or TRBD2 (5 bases each). CDR1 SGHDT and CDR2 YYEEEE come from the germline V gene. This CDR3 has 15 residues. Trimming left V 1 base short and J 6 bases short, with 14 bases between. Drawing the rest from reference TRBV5-6 and TRBJ2-1, the complete variable domain is DAGVTQSPTHLIKTRGQQVTLRCSPKSGHDTVSWYQQALGQGPQFIFQYYEEEERQRGNFPDRFSGHQFPNYSSELNVNALLLGDSALYLCASSLRRIGANEQFFGPGTRLTVL.

V gene TRBV29-1 combines with J gene TRBJ2-3, with TRBD2 matching over 9 bases. The germline gives CDR1 SQVTM, CDR2 ANQGSEA. The CDR3 is 13 amino acids. The DNA of the CDR3 is TGCGGTCTTAGCGGGAGCGGGGTAGATACGCAGTATTTT. Its protein product is CGLSGSGVDTQYF.

Notes on this clonotype: A read error may be the cause here, since a much bigger clone is one base away. The chain uses TRBV6-1 and TRBJ1-5; D unclear. Germline loops: CDR1 MNHNS, CDR2 SASEGT. The CDR3 spans 13 residues. Trimming pared 1 base from V and 7 bases from J, leaving 8 bases between. The CDR3 coding sequence is TGTGCCAGCAGTGAAGGCGAGGTGCAGCCCCAGCATTTT. Protein sequence: CASSEGEVQPQHF.

This clonotype has at least ten counts. The gene calls are TRBV5-1 and TRBJ1-4, with D maybe TRBD1 (5 bases). Germline V gives CDR1 SGHRS, CDR2 YFSETQ. V was pared by 0 bases and J by 5 bases, with 8 bases between. There are 14 residues in the CDR3. CDR3 sequence (DNA): TGCGCCAGCAGCTTGGACAGGTTAAATGAAAAACTGTTTTTT. This sequence encodes CASSLDRLNEKLFF.

The genes are TRBV5-6 and TRBJ2-3; D is perhaps TRBD1 or TRBD2 (6 bases each). The CDR3 loop spans 14 amino acids. Germline V gives CDR1 SGHDT, CDR2 YYEEEE. CDR3 in amino acids: CVSSLWGATDTQYF. In DNA form, the CDR3 reads TGTGTCAGTAGCTTGTGGGGGGCCACAGATACGCAGTATTTT. The complete variable domain, with remaining parts taken from reference TRBV5-6 and TRBJ2-3, reads DAGVTQSPTHLIKTRGQQVTLRCSPKSGHDTVSWYQQALGQGPQFIFQYYEEEERQRGNFPDRFSGHQFPNYSSELNVNALLLGDSALYLCVSSLWGATDTQYFGPGTRLTVL.

Note on this clonotype: At one end, the junction sequence differs from germline, possibly due to a read error. The chain is built from TRBV12-3 or TRBV12-4 and TRBJ2-2, with 8 bases fitting TRBD2. The CDR3 length is 17 residues. CDR3 sequence (DNA): TGTGACAGCAGTTTATCGTGGAGTAGCGGGAAGGACGTGGAGCTGTTTTTT. Encoded protein: CDSSLSWSSGKDVELFF.

The chain couples TRBV20-1 to TRBJ2-3; TRBD2 is a possible D gene (6 bases). Germline V gene data show CDR1 as DFQATT and CDR2 as SNEGSKA (reference sequence). This CDR3 spans 16 amino acids. V lost 4 bases and J lost 0, with 17 bases in between. The CDR3 bases are TGCAGTGCTACCCTAGCCGGGAGATCAAGCACAGATACGCAGTATTTT. Translating gives CSATLAGRSSTDTQYF.

Worth noting for this clonotype: At one end, the junction sequence differs from germline, possibly due to a read error. V usage is TRBV6-1 and J usage is TRBJ2-7, with 7 bases lining up with TRBD1. CDR1 and CDR2 from the germline V gene are MNHNS and SASEGT. CDR3 length: 15 residues. The CDR3 loop is CVSSEYEGAGVEQYF. Written as DNA, the CDR3 is TGTGTCAGCAGTGAATATGAGGGGGCTGGAGTAGAGCAGTACTTC.

As regards this clonotype: The conserved phenylalanine or tryptophan normally closing the CDR3 is absent here, so this likely arose from a read error. For the CDR3, the DNA is TGTGCCGGCAGCTTAACTAGCTGGAGCGAGCAGTACCTC. Residues: CAGSLTSWSEQYL. This chain uses TRBV11-2 with TRBJ2-7; tentatively, D is TRBD2 (6 bases). Germline V CDR1 and CDR2: SGHAT, FQNNGV. The CDR3 length is 13 residues.

This clonotype appeared many times. This chain connects TRBV5-5 to TRBJ1-2, with a weak D call TRBD1 (5 bases). Trimming stripped 1 base from V and 3 bases from J, with 7 bases between. CDR3 size: 13 residues. The germline gives CDR1 SGHKS, CDR2 YYEKEE (reference sequence). The CDR3 nucleotides are TGTGCCAGCAGCTTGAGGGGCGACTATGGCTACACCTTC. This gives the protein CASSLRGDYGYTF.

The chain combines TRBV28 with TRBJ2-3; D gene uncertain. Between the trimmed V and J ends, which lost 3 bases and 2 bases, there was a span of 9 bases. This CDR3 comprises 14 residues. CDR1 is MDHEN, CDR2 SYDVKM, per germline. The CDR3 loop is CASSFTIPTDTQYF. Written as DNA, the CDR3 is TGTGCCAGCAGTTTTACGATACCCACAGATACGCAGTATTTT. Combining the CDR3 with reference TRBV28 and TRBJ2-3 gives the whole variable domain DVKVTQSSRYLVKRTGEKVFLECVQDMDHENMFWYRQDPGLGLRLIYFSYDVKMKEKGDIPEGYSVSREKKERFSLILESASTNQTSMYLCASSFTIPTDTQYFGPGTRLTVL.

The chain is built from TRBV18 and TRBJ2-3, with 9 positions matching TRBD1. With 0 bases clipped from V and 3 bases from J, the junction kept 10 bases outside the gene matches. CDR1 is KGHSH and CDR2 is LQKENI in the germline V gene. CDR3 length: 18 amino acids. The CDR3 DNA follows: TGTGCCAGCTCACCACCGAGGGGACAGGGATTTCATACAGATACGCAGTATTTT. Its protein product is CASSPPRGQGFHTDTQYF.

This clonotype was seen more than once but under ten times. J is TRBJ1-2 and V is TRBV19, with TRBD1 identical over 8 bases. Germline V gene data show CDR1 as LNHDA and CDR2 as SQIVND (reference sequence). The CDR3 loop spans 16 amino acids. V dropped 7 bases and J dropped 2; count of bases not matched to a gene: 12. The CDR3, as DNA: TGTGCCAGTACCCTCATAGGGGGGGACAGGAACTATGGCTACACCTTC. Translation: CASTLIGGDRNYGYTF.

Note on this clonotype: A read error may account for a junction end that differs from germline. This chain uses TRBV9 with TRBJ2-3, with D tentatively TRBD2 (5 bases). In germline, CDR1 is SGDLS, CDR2 YYNGEE. The CDR3 contains 13 residues. The CDR3 DNA sequence: TGTGGCAGCAGCGCCCAACTAGAAAATACGCAGTATTTT. Protein sequence: CGSSAQLENTQYF.

This clonotype was seen at least ten times. The gene calls are TRBV5-6 and TRBJ2-2, with D perhaps TRBD1 (6 bases). The CDR3 contains 16 residues. V was clipped by 4 bases and J by 2 bases, with 15 bases between them. Germline CDR1 reads SGHDT; CDR2 reads YYEEEE. The CDR3 sequence: CASSTILQGNTGELFF. CDR3 nucleotide sequence: TGTGCCAGCAGCACAATATTACAGGGAAACACCGGGGAGCTGTTTTTT.

Note on this clonotype: Since a much larger clone is just one base distant, this may be a read error. This rearrangement joins TRBV5-1 to TRBJ2-5, with TRBD2 identical over 7 bases. CDR1 is SGHRS and CDR2 is YFSETQ in the germline V gene. The CDR3 runs to 16 residues. J lost 5 bases, V lost 4 bases, and 14 bases had no gene match. In DNA, the CDR3 is TGCGCCAGCAGCACTTTACTAGTGGGAGGGCCTGAGACCCAGTACTTC. Amino acid sequence: CASSTLLVGGPETQYF.

About this clonotype itself: A read error may be the cause here, since a much bigger clone is one base away. The gene calls are TRBV13 and TRBJ1-4, with D tentatively TRBD1 (5 bases). This CDR3 has 15 residues. Trimming pared 5 bases from V and 4 bases from J, leaving 14 bases between. Germline V lookup: CDR1 PRHDT, CDR2 FYEKMQ (reference sequence). The CDR3 DNA follows: TGTGCCAGCAGCCCAACAGGTTCGGGTAATGAAAAACTGTTTTTT. Residues: CASSPTGSGNEKLFF.

About this clonotype itself: This likely comes from a read error, as the CDR3 has no conserved phenylalanine or tryptophan at its end. Because the CDR3's place on the DNA is in doubt, the DNA is left out and the CDR3 is given as listed by TCRdb. The chain combines TRBV6-1 with TRBJ2-3. The length of the CDR3 is 13 amino acids, counting both ends. CDR1 is MNHNS, CDR2 SASEGT, per germline. This CDR3 is CASIDTITDTQYL.

Concerning this clonotype: A much larger clone differs from this one at a single base, so this may be a read error. The rearrangement links TRBV10-2 to TRBJ2-7; D is undetermined. Trimming removed 5 bases at V and 7 bases at J, with 15 bases between. The CDR3 has 13 residues. Per the germline V gene, CDR1 is WSHSY and CDR2 is SAAADI. Here the CDR3 DNA reads TGCGCCAGCAGTCAGACTGCCGGTCGGGAGCAGTACTTC. Encoded protein: CASSQTAGREQYF.

This clonotype was observed a handful of times. The chain carries TRBV28 and TRBJ2-2, with 7 bases matching TRBD1. The trim removed 6 bases at V and 4 bases at J, leaving 8 bases unmatched. Germline CDR1 MDHEN, CDR2 SYDVKM. The CDR3 has 15 amino acids. Written as DNA, the CDR3 is TGTGCCAGCAGCCTCGGAGACAGGGTCACCGGGGAGCTGTTTTTT. It is translated as CASSLGDRVTGELFF.

The rearrangement joins TRBV28 to TRBJ1-5; no clear D. The CDR3 totals 12 residues. Germline CDR1 reads MDHEN; CDR2 reads SYDVKM. The V and J ends lost 10 bases and 4 bases respectively, with 11 bases between them. The CDR3 DNA is TGTGCCATCACTAGGCCGAATCAGCCCCAGCATTTT. Translation gives CAITRPNQPQHF.